This TCR beta chain was recorded in a study of CD8 T cells in ankylosing spondylitis. Study conclusions and caveats: A TCR beta motif of roughly 8 highly homologous variants seemed to mark ankylosing spondylitis blood.

As regards this clonotype: No antigen is known for it.

One entry per CDR3 protein results from TCRdb running MiXCR on the 5' RACE reads. The repertoire holds some 840,000 distinct CDR3 sequences, with 12% as singletons. This CDR3 spans 16 amino acids. The germline V and J ends were trimmed by 1 base and 6 bases, with 15 bases remaining between them. The sequencing input was blood, either unsorted or a sorted T cell fraction (not recorded which). V and J are TRBV12-3 or TRBV12-4 and TRBJ2-2; perhaps TRBD1 as D (6 bases). The sequence was collected from a male donor with ankylosing spondylitis. The CDR3 sequence: CASSLGSGQLSGELFF. The DNA for the CDR3 is TGTGCCAGCAGTTTAGGCTCCGGACAGTTATCCGGGGAGCTGTTTTTT.